This TCR beta chain emerged from a study of human T cells and chemical hapten exposure. The length of the CDR3 is 15 residues. Per germline, CDR1 KGHSH and CDR2 LQKENI. A note on this clonotype: Sequence at one end of the junction differs from germline and may be a read error.

TCRdb recomputed calls from the RACE reads with MiXCR, one row per CDR3 protein. This sample carries some 350,000 distinct CDR3 sequences, about 6% of them seen once, and the ten largest clones take around 6.1%. Time point indicated: patch test 2, 6 weeks after DPC sensitization. Treatment here: therapeutic diphenylcyclopropenone sensitization with weekly scalp DPC. The J gene is TRBJ2-3, the V gene TRBV18; 11 positions agree with TRBD2. This sequence was found in a woman between 18 and 29 years old with alopecia areata. Some clones in this sample may be carry-over from other donors' samples. The starting material was whole blood, obtained in connection with sensitization to the hapten diphenylcyclopropenone (DPC). CDR3 residues: CTSSQTSGILDTQYF. Written as DNA, the CDR3 is TGTACCAGCTCACAGACTAGCGGGATTCTGGATACGCAGTATTTT.